Presented here are 32 T cell receptor beta chains from one specimen sequenced in a study of CD8 T cells in ankylosing spondylitis listed by TCRdb under 2017. The library was generated by 5' RACE. TCRdb shows the sequencer as Illumina HiSeq 2500. TCRdb handled the public reads itself, with Q25 trimming in fastp and clone calling in MiXCR, and kept productive beta chains. Duplicate CDR3 protein sequences are folded into a single record with the most common DNA and genes. In this sample the table shows about 220,000 distinct CDR3 sequences, 20% to 30% of which occur a single time. The top ten clonotypes cover 6.6% of the sample. Sequenced: blood, either unsorted or a sorted T cell fraction (not recorded which). The origin of the receptors is a male donor with ankylosing spondylitis or in good health (not recorded which).

The CDR3 DNA reads as TGTGCCAGCAGTTTATTCCCTAACAATGAGCAGTTCTTC. As protein: CASSLFPNNEQFF. The gene calls are TRBV12-3 or TRBV12-4 and TRBJ2-1; D is undetermined. V was pared by 2 bases and J by 5 bases, with 7 bases between. The CDR3 length is 13 residues.

The chain is built from TRBV12-3 or TRBV12-4 and TRBJ1-5; D ambiguous. This CDR3 has 12 amino acids. V lost 7 bases, J lost 4 bases, and 8 bases lay in between. The CDR3 reads CASTWDNQPQHF. The CDR3 DNA is TGTGCCAGCACCTGGGATAATCAGCCCCAGCATTTT.

J is TRBJ2-7 and V is TRBV6-1; perhaps TRBD1 as D (5 bases). With 6 bases removed from V and 1 base from J, the gap between germline ends came to 13 bases. The length of the CDR3 is 14 residues. Germline assignment: CDR1 MNHNS and CDR2 SASEGT. The CDR3 here is CASSVTQGSYEQYF. CDR3 in DNA: TGTGCCAGCAGCGTAACCCAGGGATCCTACGAGCAGTACTTC.

This clonotype was counted ten times or more. The chain combines TRBV29-1 with TRBJ2-3, with 9 bases lining up with TRBD2. The CDR3 is 17 amino acids. Germline values: CDR1 SQVTM, CDR2 ANQGSEA. The V gene end was trimmed by 6 bases and the J gene end by 0 bases; junction bases not matched to a gene: 13. CDR3 in amino acids: CSVESGRRVTSTDTQYF. In nucleotides, the CDR3 is TGCAGCGTGGAGAGCGGGAGGCGAGTTACTAGCACAGATACGCAGTATTTT.

The CDR3 coding sequence is TGCAGTGCTGGGCCTAGCGGGAGGGCACCCTACGAGCAGTACTTC. It encodes CSAGPSGRAPYEQYF. The chain links TRBV20-1 to TRBJ2-7; 12 nucleotides line up with TRBD2. CDR3 length equals 15 residues. V was clipped by 5 bases and J by 2 bases; unmatched bases: 7. Germline CDR1 DFQATT, CDR2 SNEGSKA (reference sequence).

This clonotype came up many times. Relative to the germline gene, one junction end is altered; a read error may explain this. This chain joins TRBV12-3 or TRBV12-4 and TRBJ1-6, with 7 bases matching TRBD1. The CDR3 consists of 15 residues. This CDR3 is CASTLGGSGNSPLHF. The CDR3 DNA reads TGTGCCAGCACTTTAGGGGGCAGCGGTAATTCACCCCTCCACTTT.

This clonotype was observed at least ten times. The chain links TRBV5-1 to TRBJ2-2, with 14 bases that match TRBD2. Germline loops: CDR1 SGHRS, CDR2 YFSETQ. CDR3 length equals 17 residues. Unmatched junction bases numbered 9, after V lost 3 bases and J lost 8 bases. Written as DNA, the CDR3 is TGCGCCAGCAGCTGGAATCCGGGACTAGCGGGAGAAGGGGAGCTGTTTTTT. It encodes CASSWNPGLAGEGELFF.

This chain connects TRBV6-1 to TRBJ1-3; TRBD1 agrees at 9 bases. V was clipped by 6 bases and J by 4 bases; unmatched bases: 10. This CDR3 region has 16 residues. Germline values: CDR1 MNHNS, CDR2 SASEGT. The CDR3 bases are TGTGCCAGCAGGCGAACCGGGACAGGGTTCGGAAACACCATATATTTT. Its protein is CASRRTGTGFGNTIYF.

CDR3 bases: TGTGCCAGCAGTTTACGCCTAGCGGGCTACAATGAGCAGTTCTTC. The encoded protein is CASSLRLAGYNEQFF. The chain carries TRBV12-3 or TRBV12-4 and TRBJ2-1, with 8 bases lining up with TRBD2. The J segment lost 3 bases and the V segment lost 2 bases, leaving 3 bases of the junction unmatched. CDR3 length: 15 residues.

The chain uses TRBV4-3 and TRBJ1-1; D remains unclear. V lost 3 bases to trimming and J lost 1 base, with 15 bases between them. Germline CDR1 reads LGHNA; CDR2 reads YSLEER. CDR3 length: 16 amino acids. The CDR3 DNA reads as TGCGCCAGCAGCCAGAACCACAAGCAGTGGAACACTGAAGCTTTCTTT. Translating it yields CASSQNHKQWNTEAFF.

This clonotype came up many times. The chain combines TRBV2 with TRBJ2-1; 9 nucleotides line up with TRBD2. Germline CDR1 reads SNHLY; CDR2 reads FYNNEI. V gave up 5 bases and J gave up 5 bases; unmatched junction bases: 7. This CDR3 is 15 amino acids long. CDR3 region: CASSIGLATNNEQFF. CDR3 in DNA: TGTGCCAGCAGTATAGGACTAGCGACGAACAATGAGCAGTTCTTC.

At least ten counts were recorded for this clonotype. CDR3: CASRKTSGTGELFF. CDR3 DNA: TGTGCCAGCAGAAAGACTAGCGGGACTGGGGAGCTGTTTTTT. The chain joins TRBV6-1 to TRBJ2-2, with TRBD2 matching 11 bases. Germline assignment: CDR1 MNHNS and CDR2 SASEGT. The ends lost 6 bases at V and 8 bases at J; junction bases unmatched: 5. There are 14 residues in the CDR3.

This clonotype was picked up a small number of times. V gene TRBV29-1 combines with J gene TRBJ2-2; tentatively, D is TRBD1 (6 bases). The length of the CDR3 is 14 residues. Germline loops: CDR1 SQVTM, CDR2 ANQGSEA. The V and J ends lost 6 bases and 6 bases respectively, with 17 bases between them. In nucleotides, the CDR3 is TGCAGCGTACAGGGTCACCGAGGTCCCGGGGAGCTGTTTTTT. Its protein product is CSVQGHRGPGELFF.

Comment on this clonotype: A much bigger clone sits one base away, suggesting this may be a read error. The CDR3: CASSLEKVAYEQYF. CDR3 bases: TGTGCCAGCAGCTTAGAGAAGGTGGCCTACGAGCAGTACTTC. V and J are TRBV7-2 and TRBJ2-7; the D is unclear. Germline V gives CDR1 SGHTA, CDR2 FQGNSA. This CDR3 comprises 14 residues. The V end lost 1 base, the J end lost 2 bases, and 9 bases lay between the germline ends. The full variable domain, with the rest looked up from reference TRBV7-2 and TRBJ2-7, is GAGVSQSPSNKVTEKGKDVELRCDPISGHTALYWYRQSLGQGLEFLIYFQGNSAPDKSGLPSDRFSAERTGGSVSTLTIQRTQQEDSAVYLCASSLEKVAYEQYFGPGTRLTVT.

Turning to this clonotype: Given a much more abundant clone one base away, this may be a read error. This is likely a read error, given that the CDR3 carries no conserved phenylalanine or tryptophan at its end. CDR3 in DNA: TGCGCCAGCAGCCAGGGTCCACTAGCGGGGATAGTCACAGATACGCAGTATTTA. It yields the protein CASSQGPLAGIVTDTQYL. The chain joins TRBV4-3 to TRBJ2-3; 10 positions agree with TRBD2. Trimming removed 3 bases from V and 2 bases from J; junction bases left unmatched: 11. The CDR3 covers 18 residues. Germline CDR1 is LGHNA and CDR2 is YSLEER.

This clonotype was found many times. The V and J genes are TRBV20-1 and TRBJ2-2; no definite D call. This CDR3 region has 15 residues. V lost 5 bases, J lost 6 bases, and 19 bases lay in between. Germline loops: CDR1 DFQATT, CDR2 SNEGSKA (reference sequence). CDR3 protein: CSAPLPHLGAGELFF. CDR3 nucleotides: TGCAGTGCTCCCCTCCCTCATCTGGGCGCCGGGGAGCTGTTTTTT.

The chain uses TRBV29-1 and TRBJ2-7; TRBD2 agrees at 9 bases. Trimming removed 7 bases from V and 3 bases from J; junction bases left unmatched: 4. Germline CDR1 reads SQVTM; CDR2 reads ANQGSEA. The CDR3 sequence is 12 residues long. The CDR3 bases are TGCAGCGGACTAGCGGAAGACTACGAGCAGTACTTC. Protein product: CSGLAEDYEQYF.

This clonotype was counted ten times or more. The chain joins TRBV20-1 to TRBJ1-5; 7 bases align to TRBD1. This CDR3 region has 14 residues. V lost 6 bases to trimming and J lost 4 bases; unmatched junction nucleotides: 9. In germline, CDR1 is DFQATT, CDR2 SNEGSKA (reference sequence). CDR3 nucleotides: TGCAGTGCCCGGGACAGCGAGGGGAATCAGCCCCAGCATTTT. It codes for CSARDSEGNQPQHF.

With respect to this clonotype: This sequence may be a read error, since a much larger clone differs from it by one base. The chain carries TRBV20-1 and TRBJ2-1; possible D gene TRBD2, 6 bases. The CDR3 length is 12 residues. Looked up from germline, CDR1 is DFQATT and CDR2 is SNEGSKA (reference sequence). The V and J ends lost 5 bases and 8 bases respectively, with 13 bases between them. The CDR3 here is CSAPGSGYEQFF. CDR3 DNA sequence: TGCAGTGCTCCCGGGAGTGGTTATGAGCAGTTCTTC.

The rearrangement uses TRBV7-9 and TRBJ2-1; TRBD1 agrees at 7 bases. The J segment lost 5 bases and the V segment lost 5 bases, leaving 6 bases of the junction unmatched. Germline V lookup: CDR1 SEHNR, CDR2 FQNEAQ (reference sequence). The CDR3 totals 14 residues. The DNA for the CDR3 is TGTGCCAGCAGCGTAGGGACAGCCAACAATGAGCAGTTCTTC. This sequence encodes CASSVGTANNEQFF.

The table lists this clonotype with many counts. The chain joins TRBV11-2 to TRBJ2-2, with D perhaps given as TRBD1 or TRBD2 (5 bases each). Germline CDR1 is SGHAT and CDR2 is FQNNGV. The CDR3 length is 13 residues. Trimming shortened V by 4 bases and J by 7 bases, and 10 bases separated the two germline ends. CDR3 bases: TGTGCCAGCAGCTCTGGGGCGGGCGGGGAGCTGTTTTTT. Translation gives CASSSGAGGELFF.

This clonotype was recorded at least ten times. The V call is TRBV6-5, the J call TRBJ2-3, with 10 positions matching TRBD1. Looked up from germline, CDR1 is MNHEY and CDR2 is SVGAGI. The V gene end was trimmed by 4 bases and the J gene end by 1 base; junction bases not matched to a gene: 5. The CDR3 loop spans 16 amino acids. The CDR3 bases are TGTGCCAGCAGTTCCCCCGGGACAGGGGGCACAGATACGCAGTATTTT. Translated: CASSSPGTGGTDTQYF.

This clonotype was observed a few times. The chain uses TRBV27 and TRBJ2-3; D is tentatively TRBD1 or TRBD2 (6 bases each). The length of the CDR3 is 16 residues. V was cut by 6 bases and J by 8 bases, with 24 bases left in between. The germline V gene has CDR1 MNHEY and CDR2 SMNVEV (reference sequence). The CDR3 DNA sequence: TGTGCCAGCAGCAGGCCGGGGGCAGGGGCCGACGCTACGCAGTATTTT. Its translation is CASSRPGAGADATQYF.

This clonotype was picked up many times. The chain joins TRBV5-1 to TRBJ2-7; D is undetermined. V was trimmed by 0 bases and J by 7 bases, leaving 11 bases between them. In germline, CDR1 is SGHRS, CDR2 YFSETQ. The CDR3 loop spans 13 amino acids. The CDR3 coding sequence is TGCGCCAGCAGCTTGGAGGGCTTGAGAGAGCAGTACTTC. Residues: CASSLEGLREQYF. Full variable domain (missing parts from reference TRBV5-1 and TRBJ2-7): KAGVTQTPRYLIKTRGQQVTLSCSPISGHRSVSWYQQTPGQGLQFLFEYFSETQRNKGNFPGRFSGRQFSNSRSEMNVSTLELGDSALYLCASSLEGLREQYFGPGTRLTVT.

There are many counts of this clonotype. The rearrangement links TRBV5-1 to TRBJ2-7, with D perhaps matching TRBD2 (5 bases). Trimming stripped 0 bases from V and 5 bases from J, with 12 bases between. This CDR3 spans 14 amino acids. Germline CDR1 SGHRS, CDR2 YFSETQ. Here the CDR3 DNA reads TGCGCCAGCAGCTTGGCCTTGAGGGCAGACGAGCAGTACTTC. It translates to CASSLALRADEQYF.

In this sample, this clonotype turned up a few times. The chain joins TRBV12-3 or TRBV12-4 to TRBJ2-5; TRBD1 might be the D (5 bases). The CDR3 is 12 residues long. Trimming removed 3 bases at V and 4 bases at J, with 6 bases between. CDR3 in DNA: TGTGCCAGCAGTTTTCAGGGAGAGACCCAGTACTTC. Residues: CASSFQGETQYF.

This clonotype was counted a few times. The chain couples TRBV20-1 to TRBJ2-7; D uncertain. V was cut by 3 bases and J by 1 base, with 13 bases left in between. This CDR3 comprises 14 residues. Germline lookup yields CDR1 DFQATT and CDR2 SNEGSKA (reference sequence). CDR3 sequence (DNA): TGCAGTGCTAGGCCCGCTAGTACTTCCTACGAGCAGTACTTC. Its protein product is CSARPASTSYEQYF.

This clonotype was observed a handful of times. The J gene is TRBJ2-3, the V gene TRBV28, with D hard to call. V was cut by 2 bases and J by 0 bases, with 15 bases left in between. Germline CDR1 is MDHEN and CDR2 is SYDVKM. The CDR3 consists of 17 residues. DNA for the CDR3: TGTGCCAGCAGTTTAAATCAAGGCCTCTCTAGCACAGATACGCAGTATTTT. This sequence encodes CASSLNQGLSSTDTQYF.

The chain couples TRBV14 to TRBJ2-2, with a weak D call TRBD2 (5 bases). Germline V lookup: CDR1 SGHDN, CDR2 FVKESK. This CDR3 region has 16 residues. V shed 2 bases and J shed 1 base, with 11 bases lying between them. For the CDR3, the DNA is TGTGCCAGCAGCCAACTAGCTGCGGAGAACACCGGGGAGCTGTTTTTT. Its translation is CASSQLAAENTGELFF. The full variable domain, completed using reference TRBV14 and TRBJ2-2, is EAGVTQFPSHSVIEKGQTVTLRCDPISGHDNLYWYRRVMGKEIKFLLHFVKESKQDESGMPNNRFLAERTGGTYSTLKVQPAELEDSGVYFCASSQLAAENTGELFFGEGSRLTVL.

This clonotype was found a few times. The chain is built from TRBV5-1 and TRBJ2-7; D may be TRBD2 (5 bases). The CDR3 has 14 amino acids. Trimming removed 0 bases from V and 2 bases from J, with 9 bases in between. Germline values: CDR1 SGHRS, CDR2 YFSETQ. CDR3: CASSLDGLTYEQYF. The CDR3, as DNA: TGCGCCAGCAGCTTGGATGGACTTACCTACGAGCAGTACTTC.

As DNA, the CDR3 is TGCGCCAGCAGCACTTCTAGCGCTGGTGAGCAGTTCTTC. The encoded protein is CASSTSSAGEQFF. The chain has TRBV5-1 and TRBJ2-1, with D perhaps TRBD2 (6 bases). This CDR3 contains 13 residues. Germline CDR1 SGHRS, CDR2 YFSETQ. V lost 4 bases and J 9 bases, leaving 14 bases between the germline ends.

The CDR3: CASSPLQPSSTDTQYF. The CDR3 DNA sequence: TGTGCCAGCAGCCCCTTACAGCCGAGTAGCACAGATACGCAGTATTTT. V usage is TRBV5-6 and J usage is TRBJ2-3, with D unclear. V was trimmed by 4 bases and J by 0 bases, leaving 15 bases between them. The germline V gene encodes CDR1 SGHDT and CDR2 YYEEEE. The CDR3 is 16 amino acids.